The text below deals with one T cell receptor (beta chain). The data originate from a study of blood T cell repertoires in COVID-19. Study context: Acute and convalescent COVID-19 samples came from the United States, Italy and Spain. T cells, B-cell-depleted T cells, or PBMCs supplied cDNA or gDNA.

Produced via immunoSEQ multiplex PCR; TCRdb's table is partial and in-frame only. The sample holds about 97,000 clones, approximately 87% seen once. Germline CDR1 MGHDK, CDR2 SYGVNS. V trimming: 0 bases; J trimming: 3 bases; junction bases outside the gene matches: 5. The CDR3 spans 16 residues. Sample: peripheral blood. This TCR derives from a human donor in a cohort sampled during active COVID-19. The rearrangement links TRBV25-1 to TRBJ1-2; 9 bases map to TRBD1. The CDR3 DNA reads TGTGCCAGCAGTGAATACGGGACAGGGACCCACTATGGCTACACCTTC. It translates to CASSEYGTGTHYGYTF.